This TCR beta chain was sequenced in a study of cytomegalovirus exposure and HLA in healthy donors. Study outcomes and limitations: Reports indicate that TCR beta sequences accurately predicted the HLA-A and HLA-B alleles of most subjects. Most observed TCR sequences were rare, whereas some public TCRs were detected in many donors.

Comments on this clone: What it binds is unknown.

Both 60 Vbeta primers and 13 Jbeta primers went into the PCR. Sequenced by immunoSEQ multiplex PCR; TCRdb stores in-frame clones only, minus some. This table holds 200,000 to 250,000 clones. The CDR3 has 14 residues. From germline, CDR1 is SNHLY and CDR2 FYNNEI. The genes are TRBV2 and TRBJ2-5; 7 positions agree with TRBD1. The end of the DNA is better explained by TRBJ2-7, so the J call may be wrong. Material: PBMCs. The TCR comes from a woman in her thirties in good health and CMV-seropositive. DNA for the CDR3: TGTGCCAGCAGTGCCGCCGGGACAGCCTACGAGCAGTACTTC. Its protein product is CASSAAGTAYEQYF.